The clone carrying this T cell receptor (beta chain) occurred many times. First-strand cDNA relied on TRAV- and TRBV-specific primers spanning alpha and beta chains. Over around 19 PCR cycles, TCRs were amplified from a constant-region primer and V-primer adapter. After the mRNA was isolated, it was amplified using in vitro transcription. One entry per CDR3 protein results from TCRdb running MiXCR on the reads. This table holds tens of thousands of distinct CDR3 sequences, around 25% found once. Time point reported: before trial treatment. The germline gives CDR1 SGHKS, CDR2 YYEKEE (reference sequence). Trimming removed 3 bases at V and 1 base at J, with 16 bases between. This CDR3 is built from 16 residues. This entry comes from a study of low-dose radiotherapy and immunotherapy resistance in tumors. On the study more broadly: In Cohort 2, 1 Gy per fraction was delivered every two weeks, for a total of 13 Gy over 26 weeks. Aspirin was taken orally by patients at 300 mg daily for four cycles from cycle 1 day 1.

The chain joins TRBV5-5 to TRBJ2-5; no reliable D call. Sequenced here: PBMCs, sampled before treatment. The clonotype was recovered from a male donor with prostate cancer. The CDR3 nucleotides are TGTGCCAGCAGCTACAAACAGAATAACCCCCAAGAGACCCAGTACTTC. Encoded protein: CASSYKQNNPQETQYF.